The 3 T cell receptor beta chains in this list originate from one sample, sequenced in a study of cytomegalovirus exposure and HLA in healthy donors. PCR involved 60 Vbeta and 13 Jbeta primers. Some clones are missing from TCRdb's copy, which holds only in-frame ones; the method was immunoSEQ multiplex PCR. The sample carries roughly 190,000 clones, roughly 73% recorded once. The specimen was PBMCs. All receptors come from a woman under 40 in good health and CMV-seropositive.

The chain links TRBV2 to TRBJ2-2, with 7 bases identical to TRBD2. V trimming: 7 bases; J trimming: 6 bases; junction bases outside the gene matches: 8. The CDR3 consists of 14 residues. Germline CDR1 SNHLY, CDR2 FYNNEI. CDR3 bases: TGTGCCAGCACCGGGGGAGGGACCTCCGGGGAGCTGTTTTTT. Translation gives CASTGGGTSGELFF.

This sequence joins TRBV5-1 and TRBJ2-3; D uncertain. Germline-derived CDR1 and CDR2 are SGHRS and YFSETQ. The V gene lost 1 base and the J gene lost 5 bases, with 5 bases spanning the gap. This CDR3 is built from 12 residues. The CDR3 DNA sequence: TGCGCCAGCAGCTTGAACAGAGATACGCAGTATTTT. It is translated as CASSLNRDTQYF.

J is TRBJ1-5 and V is TRBV19, with 10 bases fitting TRBD1. The germline V gene encodes CDR1 LNHDA and CDR2 SQIVND (reference sequence). This CDR3 region has 15 residues. The ends lost 5 bases at V and 7 bases at J; junction bases unmatched: 8. The CDR3 loop reads CASSGTGTGAQPQHF. CDR3 nucleotide sequence: TGTGCCAGTAGTGGGACCGGGACAGGGGCCCAGCCCCAGCATTTT.